The source of this T cell receptor beta chain is a study of T-cell reconstitution after alpha-beta-depleted transplantation in children. CDR1 is MNHEY and CDR2 is SVGAGI in the germline V gene. V dropped 0 bases and J dropped 4; count of bases not matched to a gene: 5. The CDR3 has 16 amino acids. The table lists this clonotype with many counts. Its antigen is not identified. Whole-study results and caveats: Expanded clones from the graft, numbering several hundred, reportedly supplied alpha-beta T cells about two months after transplant. The authors attributed T-cell counts and diversity one year after transplant mostly to newly produced T cells. Where some patients showed high TCRbeta diversity at day 60, it came from recipient T cells and thymic progenitors that had survived.

Unique molecular identifiers were used to barcode this TCRbeta library. Via MiXCR, TCRdb re-called the PCR reads, giving one row per CDR3 protein. The sample gives under 750,000 distinct CDR3 sequences, under 30% of which show up once; 11% to 15% is in the top ten. V is TRBV6-5 and J is TRBJ2-3; the match to TRBD2 covers 9 bases. The sequence was collected from a boy younger than two who had a stem cell transplant for acute myeloid leukemia, so the T cells may come from the graft donor. Here the sequenced sample was PBMCs, mostly from graft donor cells, taken 360 days after TCRalphabeta/CD19-depleted stem cell transplant. The CDR3: CASSYSERGASDTQYF. The DNA for the CDR3 is TGTGCCAGCAGTTACTCGGAGCGGGGGGCCTCAGATACGCAGTATTTT.